This note documents a single T cell receptor beta chain sequence. Its antigen is not identified. These data belong to a study of CD8 T cells in ankylosing spondylitis. TCRdb ran MiXCR on the 5' RACE reads and lists one entry per CDR3 protein. In the table there are around 160,000 distinct CDR3 sequences, roughly 10% of which are singletons. General observations from the study: CD8+ by phenotype, disease-linked clones were relatively rare in peripheral blood.

Germline V lookup: CDR1 SNHLY, CDR2 FYNNEI. Trimming shortened V by 0 bases and J by 2 bases, and 14 bases separated the two germline ends. The CDR3 is made up of 16 amino acids. The V call is TRBV2, the J call TRBJ2-7; D tentatively reads TRBD1 or TRBD2 (5 bases each). This clonotype was sampled from a male donor with ankylosing spondylitis or in good health (not recorded which). Sequenced: blood, either unsorted or a sorted T cell fraction (not recorded which). The CDR3 DNA follows: TGTGCCAGCAGTGAAGCTGAGACGGGGCCGACCTACGAGCAGTACTTC. It yields the protein CASSEAETGPTYEQYF.